The TCR beta chain under discussion was sequenced for a study of siplizumab effects on memory and regulatory T cells. Whole-study findings and limits: Suppression by proliferating Tregs derived from siplizumab cultures was not verified.

For this clone: Its antigen is unknown.

The data were produced by immunoSEQ multiplex PCR, yet TCRdb's version contains in-frame clones alone and is incomplete. The table includes approximately 92,000 clones, 90% to 95% detected once. Trimming removed 3 bases from V and 4 bases from J; junction bases left unmatched: 6. This CDR3 is 17 amino acids long. CDR1 and CDR2 (germline): KGHSH, LQKENI. The sequenced sample was non-Treg CD4+ T cells sorted from blood. V usage is TRBV18 and J usage is TRBJ2-1, with 13 bases that match TRBD2. This TCR was sampled from a human donor in good health. CDR3 in amino acids: CASSPEGLAGPYNEQFF. Here the CDR3 DNA reads TGTGCCAGCTCACCTGAGGGACTAGCGGGGCCGTACAATGAGCAGTTCTTC.